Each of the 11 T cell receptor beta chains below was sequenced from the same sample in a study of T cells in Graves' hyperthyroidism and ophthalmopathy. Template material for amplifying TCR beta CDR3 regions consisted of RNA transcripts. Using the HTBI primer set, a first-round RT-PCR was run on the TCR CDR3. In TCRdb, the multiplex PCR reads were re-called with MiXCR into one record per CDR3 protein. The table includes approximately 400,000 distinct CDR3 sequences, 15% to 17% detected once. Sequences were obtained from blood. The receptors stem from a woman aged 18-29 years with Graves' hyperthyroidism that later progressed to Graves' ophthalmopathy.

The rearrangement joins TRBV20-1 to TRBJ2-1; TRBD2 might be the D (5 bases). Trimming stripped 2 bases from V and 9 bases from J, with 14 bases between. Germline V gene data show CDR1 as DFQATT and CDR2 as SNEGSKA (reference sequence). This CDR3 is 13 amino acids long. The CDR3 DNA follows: TGCAGTGCTAGATCACCACTAGATGGTGAGCAGTTCTTC. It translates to CSARSPLDGEQFF.

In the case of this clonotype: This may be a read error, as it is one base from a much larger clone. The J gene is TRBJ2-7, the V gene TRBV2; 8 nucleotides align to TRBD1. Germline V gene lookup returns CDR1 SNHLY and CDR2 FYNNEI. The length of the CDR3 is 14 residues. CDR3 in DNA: TGTGCCAGCAGGGGGACAGGAGCTACCTACGGGCAGTACTTC. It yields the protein CASRGTGATYGQYF.

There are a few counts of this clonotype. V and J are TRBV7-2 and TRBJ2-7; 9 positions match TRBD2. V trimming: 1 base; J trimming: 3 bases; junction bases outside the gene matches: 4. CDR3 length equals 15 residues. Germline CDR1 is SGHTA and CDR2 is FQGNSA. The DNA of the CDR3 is TGTGCCAGCAGCTTAGGTAGCGGGAGTTTCTACGAGCAGTACTTC. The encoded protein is CASSLGSGSFYEQYF.

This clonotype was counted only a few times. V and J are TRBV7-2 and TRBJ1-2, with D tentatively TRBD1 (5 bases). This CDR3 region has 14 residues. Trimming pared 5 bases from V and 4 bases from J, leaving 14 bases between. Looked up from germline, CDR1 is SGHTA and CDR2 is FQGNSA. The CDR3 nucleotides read TGTGCCAGCAGCAAAGGGGCGGTTCCCTATGGCTACACCTTC. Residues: CASSKGAVPYGYTF. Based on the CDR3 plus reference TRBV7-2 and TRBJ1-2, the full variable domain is GAGVSQSPSNKVTEKGKDVELRCDPISGHTALYWYRQSLGQGLEFLIYFQGNSAPDKSGLPSDRFSAERTGGSVSTLTIQRTQQEDSAVYLCASSKGAVPYGYTFGSGTRLTVV.

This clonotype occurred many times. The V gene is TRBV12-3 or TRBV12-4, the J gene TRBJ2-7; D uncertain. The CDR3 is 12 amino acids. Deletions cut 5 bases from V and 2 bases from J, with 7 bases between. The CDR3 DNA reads TGTGCCAGCAGTCCCACAGCCTACGAGCAGTACTTC. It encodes CASSPTAYEQYF.

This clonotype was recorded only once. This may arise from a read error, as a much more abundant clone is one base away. The CDR3: CSSSLVPPRLAGVNEQFF. The CDR3 region has the DNA TGTTCCAGCAGCTTAGTGCCGCCGAGGCTAGCGGGAGTCAATGAGCAGTTCTTC. The chain couples TRBV13 to TRBJ2-1; TRBD2 matches 10 bases. This CDR3 spans 18 amino acids. Per germline, CDR1 PRHDT and CDR2 FYEKMQ (reference sequence).

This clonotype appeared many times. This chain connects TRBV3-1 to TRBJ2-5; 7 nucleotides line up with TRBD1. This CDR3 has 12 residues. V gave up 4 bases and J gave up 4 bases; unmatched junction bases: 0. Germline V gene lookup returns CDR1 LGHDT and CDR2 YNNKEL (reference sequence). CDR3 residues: CASSRTGETQYF. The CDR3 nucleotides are TGTGCCAGCAGCCGGACAGGAGAGACCCAGTACTTC.

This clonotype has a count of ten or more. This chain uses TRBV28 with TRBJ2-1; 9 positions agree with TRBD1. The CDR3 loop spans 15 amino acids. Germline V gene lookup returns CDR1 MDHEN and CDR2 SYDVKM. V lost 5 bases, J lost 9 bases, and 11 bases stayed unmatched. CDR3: CASSAGDRVLGEQFF. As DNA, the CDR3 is TGTGCCAGCAGTGCAGGGGACAGGGTTTTAGGTGAGCAGTTCTTC.

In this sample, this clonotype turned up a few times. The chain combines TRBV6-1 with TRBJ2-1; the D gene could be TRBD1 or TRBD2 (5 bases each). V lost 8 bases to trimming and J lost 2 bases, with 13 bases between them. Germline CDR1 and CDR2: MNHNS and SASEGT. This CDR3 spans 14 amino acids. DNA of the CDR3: TGTGCCAGCGAGGGACGGGTCGCCTACAATGAGCAGTTCTTC. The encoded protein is CASEGRVAYNEQFF.

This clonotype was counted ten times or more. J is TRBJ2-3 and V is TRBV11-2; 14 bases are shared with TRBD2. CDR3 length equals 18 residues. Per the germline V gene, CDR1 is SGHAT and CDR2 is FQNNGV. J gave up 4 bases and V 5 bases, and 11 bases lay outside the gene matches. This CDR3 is CASSPRGTSGGWADTQYF. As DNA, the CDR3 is TGTGCCAGCAGCCCTAGGGGGACTAGCGGGGGTTGGGCAGATACGCAGTATTTT.

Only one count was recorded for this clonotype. This chain's CDR3 is CASSLGGLPLHF. In nucleotides, the CDR3 is TGCGCCAGCAGCTTGGGCGGATTACCCCTCCACTTT. The chain combines TRBV5-1 with TRBJ1-6; D call uncertain. CDR3 length: 12 residues. Trimming took 0 bases from V and 12 from J, leaving 7 bases between them. CDR1 is SGHRS, CDR2 YFSETQ, per germline.